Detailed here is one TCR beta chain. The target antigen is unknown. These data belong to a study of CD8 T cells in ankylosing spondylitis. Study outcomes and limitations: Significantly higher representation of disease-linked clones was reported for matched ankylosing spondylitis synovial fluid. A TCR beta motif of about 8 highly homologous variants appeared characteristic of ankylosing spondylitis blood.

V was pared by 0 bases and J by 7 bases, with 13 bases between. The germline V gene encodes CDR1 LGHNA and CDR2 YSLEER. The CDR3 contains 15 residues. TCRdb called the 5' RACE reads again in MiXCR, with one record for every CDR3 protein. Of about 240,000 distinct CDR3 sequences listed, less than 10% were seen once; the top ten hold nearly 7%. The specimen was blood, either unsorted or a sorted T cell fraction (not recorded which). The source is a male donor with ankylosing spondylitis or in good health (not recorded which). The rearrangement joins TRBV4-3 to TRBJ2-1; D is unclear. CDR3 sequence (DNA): TGCGCCAGCAGCCAAGATAATGGCAGGAGAAATGAGCAGTTCTTC. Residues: CASSQDNGRRNEQFF.